A single sample gave rise to the 17 T cell receptor beta chains below, sequenced in a study of T cell repertoires in cytomegalovirus infection. Each CDR3 protein gets one entry after TCRdb re-called the reads with MiXCR. This table has around 770,000 distinct CDR3 sequences, approximately 32% appearing once. Their recognized antigens are unknown. The sequenced sample was cultured CD8+ T cells from PBMCs, obtained from culture after CMV antigen stimulation. Every receptor here comes from a human donor in good health (CMV status not recorded). Some clones in this sample may be carry-over from other donors' samples.

The sample holds a few counts of this clonotype. The genes are TRBV5-6 and TRBJ1-5; D is undetermined. Trimming pared 0 bases from V and 0 bases from J, leaving 4 bases between. This CDR3 comprises 14 residues. Germline lookup yields CDR1 SGHDT and CDR2 YYEEEE. The CDR3 DNA follows: TGTGCCAGCAGCTTGGCCCCTAGCAATCAGCCCCAGCATTTT. This encodes CASSLAPSNQPQHF.

Ten or more counts support this clonotype. The gene calls are TRBV7-2 and TRBJ2-3; 8 positions match TRBD1. V lost 5 bases to trimming and J lost 4 bases; unmatched junction nucleotides: 8. CDR1 and CDR2 (germline): SGHTA, FQGNSA. The CDR3 is 15 residues long. CDR3 bases: TGTGCCAGCAGCAAAGGCAGGGGGCTCTCAGATACGCAGTATTTT. It codes for CASSKGRGLSDTQYF.

This clonotype was seen just once. A junction end diverges from the germline sequence, so it may reflect a read error. The chain joins TRBV24-1 to TRBJ1-5, with TRBD1 matching over 7 bases. Germline CDR1 and CDR2: KGHDR and SFDVKD. This CDR3 is built from 15 residues. The CDR3 is CATSPRDSANQPQLF. The CDR3 coding sequence is TGTGCCACCAGCCCCCGGGACAGCGCCAATCAGCCCCAGCTTTTT.

The chain couples TRBV27 to TRBJ1-1; a possible D gene is TRBD1 (5 bases). V gave up 8 bases and J gave up 8 bases, with 18 bases separating them. There are 13 residues in the CDR3. Germline CDR1 MNHEY, CDR2 SMNVEV (reference sequence). CDR3: CASRGNQGAEAFF. The CDR3 DNA reads TGTGCCAGCCGCGGGAATCAGGGAGCGGAAGCTTTCTTT.

This chain uses TRBV19 with TRBJ1-3; D is uncertain. V was pared by 5 bases and J by 0 bases, with 11 bases between. The CDR3 contains 15 residues. CDR1 and CDR2 (germline): LNHDA, SQIVND (reference sequence). The CDR3 nucleotides read TGTGCCAGTAGTTTCGGTGGAGCCTCTGGAAACACCATATATTTT. Amino acids: CASSFGGASGNTIYF. The variable domain in full, with the rest retrieved from reference TRBV19 and TRBJ1-3, is DGGITQSPKYLFRKEGQNVTLSCEQNLNHDAMYWYRQDPGQGLRLIYYSQIVNDFQKGDIAEGYSVSREKKESFPLTVTSAQKNPTAFYLCASSFGGASGNTIYFGEGSWLTVV.

This clonotype was counted ten times or more. The chain recombines TRBV7-6 with TRBJ1-1, with D possibly TRBD1 on 5 matching bases. CDR1 is SGHVS, CDR2 FNYEAQ, per germline. Trimming removed 2 bases from V and 4 bases from J, with 23 bases in between. This CDR3 region has 18 residues. The chain's CDR3 is CASSLRVWGVLRGTEAFF. Here the CDR3 DNA reads TGTGCCAGCAGCTTAAGGGTCTGGGGGGTACTTCGCGGCACTGAAGCTTTCTTT.

This chain connects TRBV27 to TRBJ2-1; 11 bases are shared with TRBD1. From germline, CDR1 is MNHEY and CDR2 SMNVEV (reference sequence). The CDR3 totals 15 residues. The trim removed 7 bases at V and 6 bases at J, leaving 8 bases unmatched. CDR3 protein: CASTWDRGRSNEQFF. CDR3 nucleotides: TGTGCCAGCACCTGGGACAGGGGGAGGTCCAATGAGCAGTTCTTC.

This clonotype was observed at least ten times. V is TRBV12-3 or TRBV12-4 and J is TRBJ1-2, with D maybe TRBD1 (6 bases). V dropped 6 bases and J dropped 4 bases, with 15 bases sitting between them. The CDR3 totals 14 residues. The CDR3 reads CASSFGGCCYGYTF. The CDR3 region has the DNA TGTGCCAGCAGCTTTGGGGGCTGCTGCTATGGCTACACCTTC.

Notes on this clonotype: The junction differs from germline at one of its ends, possibly a read error. The CDR3 sequence: CASRLGRVDEAFF. Here the CDR3 DNA reads TGTGCCAGCAGATTAGGCAGGGTGGATGAAGCTTTCTTT. The rearrangement uses TRBV12-3 or TRBV12-4 and TRBJ1-1; the D gene is possibly TRBD1 (5 bases). The CDR3 is 13 amino acids.

The chain recombines TRBV24-1 with TRBJ2-5; TRBD1 might be the D (5 bases). CDR3 length equals 14 residues. V was trimmed by 4 bases and J by 3 bases, leaving 11 bases between them. Germline V lookup: CDR1 KGHDR, CDR2 SFDVKD. CDR3 bases: TGTGCCACCAGTGACTCGGACAAAGAAGAGACCCAGTACTTC. Translating gives CATSDSDKEETQYF.

This clonotype has more than one count but fewer than ten. The J gene is TRBJ1-2, the V gene TRBV6-6, with 7 bases identical to TRBD1. This CDR3 comprises 16 residues. The junction had 14 bases not matched to a gene; V was cut back by 4 bases and J by 6 bases. The germline V gene has CDR1 MNHNY and CDR2 SVGAGI (reference sequence). In DNA, the CDR3 is TGTGCCAGCAGTTTGGGGACAGCCCGACAGGGAGATGGCTACACCTTC. Residues: CASSLGTARQGDGYTF.

The table lists this clonotype with a few counts. V and J are TRBV7-9 and TRBJ2-1; possibly TRBD2 for D (6 bases). The CDR3 has 16 residues. The V gene's germline CDR1 is SEHNR and CDR2 FQNEAQ (reference sequence). With 5 bases removed from V and 6 bases from J, the gap between germline ends came to 20 bases. The CDR3 coding sequence is TGTGCCAGCAGCCACGTCCGGGACTTAAGGGGCAATGAGCAGTTCTTC. It encodes CASSHVRDLRGNEQFF.

The chain recombines TRBV27 with TRBJ1-1; no definite D call. V was shortened by 7 bases and J by 2 bases, with 17 bases between the two germline ends. Germline lookup yields CDR1 MNHEY and CDR2 SMNVEV (reference sequence). The CDR3 sequence is 15 residues long. For the CDR3, the DNA is TGTGCCAGCACCGCCTATCCGGGTAGTAACACTGAAGCTTTCTTT. This sequence encodes CASTAYPGSNTEAFF.

The CDR3 nucleotides are TGTGCCAGCAGCTTATCATGGAGCGGCCAGTACTTC. As protein: CASSLSWSGQYF. The V and J genes are TRBV11-2 and TRBJ2-5; a weak D match, TRBD2 (5 bases). Per germline, CDR1 SGHAT and CDR2 FQNNGV. This CDR3 comprises 12 residues. The V end lost 2 bases, the J end lost 10 bases, and 11 bases lay between the germline ends. Together with reference TRBV11-2 and TRBJ2-5, the CDR3 gives the full variable domain: EAGVAQSPRYKIIEKRQSVAFWCNPISGHATLYWYQQILGQGPKLLIQFQNNGVVDDSQLPKDRFSAERLKGVDSTLKIQPAKLEDSAVYLCASSLSWSGQYFGPGTRLLVL.

This clonotype was found once. CDR3 sequence reads: CASSGTGAGNSPLHF. DNA for the CDR3: TGTGCCAGCAGCGGGACAGGGGCTGGGAATTCACCCCTCCACTTT. The V gene is TRBV2, the J gene TRBJ1-6; 10 bases are a match to TRBD1. After removal of 6 bases from V and 7 bases from J, the junction contained 6 bases not matched to a gene. Germline CDR1 reads SNHLY; CDR2 reads FYNNEI. There are 15 residues in the CDR3.

The J gene is TRBJ1-2, the V gene TRBV9; possibly TRBD1 for D (6 bases). The CDR3 is 15 amino acids. CDR1 and CDR2 (germline): SGDLS, YYNGEE. The V gene lost 2 bases and the J gene lost 3 bases, with 14 bases spanning the gap. This CDR3 is CASSVWDTGHYGYTF. In DNA, the CDR3 is TGTGCCAGCAGCGTTTGGGACACCGGACACTATGGCTACACCTTC.

Written as DNA, the CDR3 is TGTGCCAGCAGACTCGGGGGCGGGGGGCGGGAGACCCAGTACTTC. It codes for CASRLGGGGRETQYF. V is TRBV27 and J is TRBJ2-5; 8 bases are shared with TRBD2. Per germline, CDR1 MNHEY and CDR2 SMNVEV (reference sequence). CDR3 size: 15 residues. Germline trimming cut 6 bases from V and 5 bases from J; bases unmatched to any gene: 11.